This T cell receptor beta chain was recorded in a study of PD-1 blockade in classical Hodgkin lymphoma. Study in general: A 3 mg/kg intravenous dose of nivolumab was received by patients every 2 weeks. Whole-study findings and limits: Baseline diversity was lower in partial responders and progressors than complete responders. A significant rise in TCR diversity by C4D1 was seen for CD4+ but not CD8+ cells.

Time point meaning: cycle 4 day 1 (C4D1), after less than seven weeks of nivolumab. Patients all relapsed after autologous stem cell transplantation, and there was variation in brentuximab vedotin exposure. Classifying best responses yielded complete response, partial response or progressive disease. Germline V gene sequence: CDR1 SQVTM, CDR2 ANQGSEA. The CDR3 sequence is 13 residues long. Losses at the gene ends were 7 bases for V and 7 bases for J; bases not matched to a gene: 8. A note on this clone: Its cognate antigen is unknown.

Method: immunoSEQ multiplex PCR; TCRdb's copy keeps in-frame clones and lacks some. The sample consists of approximately 52,000 clones, 86% of them appearing once. The sequence was collected from a human donor with classical Hodgkin lymphoma. The gene calls are TRBV29-1 and TRBJ2-7, with 12 bases fitting TRBD2. The sequenced sample was peripheral blood mononuclear cells (PBMCs), obtained before the fourth cycle of nivolumab. The CDR3 protein is CSGLTSGSAEQYF. In nucleotides, the CDR3 is TGCAGCGGCTTGACTAGCGGGAGTGCGGAGCAGTACTTC.